This T cell receptor beta chain was recovered during a study of shared clonotypes between healthy human individuals. Deletions cut 3 bases from V and 3 bases from J, with 17 bases between. This CDR3 has 16 residues. Germline assignment: CDR1 LNHDA and CDR2 SQIVND (reference sequence). The table came from immunoSEQ multiplex PCR; TCRdb's copy has only in-frame clones and leaves some out. The table has over a million clones, approximately 96% seen once; the top ten hold roughly 1.2%. The source is a man between 25 and 39 years old in good health. This chain links TRBV19 with TRBJ1-1; D is undetermined. Sequenced: naive CD4+ T cells sorted from blood. Subset indicated: CD45RA+ positively selected. CDR3 nucleotides: TGTGCCAGTAGTATTTGGGCTACCAAGATAGACACTGAAGCTTTCTTT. Protein: CASSIWATKIDTEAFF.